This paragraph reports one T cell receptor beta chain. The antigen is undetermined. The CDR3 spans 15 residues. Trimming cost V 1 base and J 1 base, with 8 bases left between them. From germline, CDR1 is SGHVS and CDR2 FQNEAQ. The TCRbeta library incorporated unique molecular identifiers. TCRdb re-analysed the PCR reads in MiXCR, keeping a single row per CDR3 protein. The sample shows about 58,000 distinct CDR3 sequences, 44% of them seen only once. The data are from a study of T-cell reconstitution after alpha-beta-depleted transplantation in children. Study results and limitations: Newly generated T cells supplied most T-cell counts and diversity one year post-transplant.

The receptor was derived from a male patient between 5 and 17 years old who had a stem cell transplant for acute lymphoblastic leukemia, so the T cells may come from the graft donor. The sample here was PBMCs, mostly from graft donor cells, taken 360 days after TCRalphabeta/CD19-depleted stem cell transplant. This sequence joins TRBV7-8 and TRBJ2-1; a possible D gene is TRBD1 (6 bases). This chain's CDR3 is CASSLGGGSYNEQFF. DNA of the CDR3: TGTGCCAGCAGCTTAGGAGGGGGATCCTACAATGAGCAGTTCTTC.